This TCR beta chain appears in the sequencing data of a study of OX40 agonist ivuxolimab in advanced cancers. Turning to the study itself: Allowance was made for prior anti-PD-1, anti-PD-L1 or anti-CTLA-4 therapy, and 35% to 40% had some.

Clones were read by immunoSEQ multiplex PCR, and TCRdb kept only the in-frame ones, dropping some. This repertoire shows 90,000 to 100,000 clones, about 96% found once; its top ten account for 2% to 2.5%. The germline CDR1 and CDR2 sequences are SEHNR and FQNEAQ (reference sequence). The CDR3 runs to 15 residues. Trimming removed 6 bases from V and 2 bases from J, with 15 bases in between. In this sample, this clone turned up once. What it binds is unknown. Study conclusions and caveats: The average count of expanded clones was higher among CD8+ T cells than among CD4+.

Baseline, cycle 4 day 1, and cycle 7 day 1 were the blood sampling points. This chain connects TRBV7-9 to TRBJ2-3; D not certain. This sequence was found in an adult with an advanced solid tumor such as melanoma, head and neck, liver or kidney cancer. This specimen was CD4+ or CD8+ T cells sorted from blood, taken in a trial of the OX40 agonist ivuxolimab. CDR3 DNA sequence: TGTGCCAGCAGTTCGATGACTTGGGACACAGATACGCAGTATTTT. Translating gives CASSSMTWDTDTQYF.